The T cell receptor (beta chain) described here comes from a study of regulatory T cells in long-lasting Graves disease. The overall study: Antithyroid drug use was under 3 months in newly diagnosed Graves' patients.

iRepertoire HTBI primers and Arm-PCR of CDR3 regions built TCR beta libraries. Study processing details: The samples yielded 62 TRBV and approximately 15 TRBJ segments. TCRdb ran MiXCR on the multiplex PCR reads and lists one entry per CDR3 protein. The V and J calls reflect TCRdb's pipeline rather than the authors' work. The data show 560,000 or so distinct CDR3 sequences, more than 15% seen once. Time point of the sample: newly diagnosed GD, antithyroid drugs for less than 3 months. Scientists built the TCR library using RNA that was extracted from PBMCs. Investigators report Graves' disease was diagnosed under American Thyroid Association guidelines. Note on this clonotype: The CDR3 end shows no conserved phenylalanine or tryptophan, and so a read error is likely.

The V end lost 1 base, the J end lost 6 bases, and 15 bases lay between the germline ends. Germline V gene data show CDR1 as LNHDA and CDR2 as SQIVND (reference sequence). This CDR3 has 15 amino acids. The same data also went into a second study, on T cells in Graves' hyperthyroidism and ophthalmopathy. That investigation notes: HTBI primers were the set used in a first-round RT-PCR of the TCR CDR3.

V is TRBV19 and J is TRBJ1-2; D perhaps matches TRBD1 (5 bases). This specimen consisted of peripheral blood mononuclear cells (PBMCs), obtained at new diagnosis, from a patient treated with antithyroid drugs. The receptor was derived from a young man with Graves disease. The CDR3 is CASSIGRSGAHGYTL. The CDR3 region has the DNA TGTGCCAGTAGTATAGGACGGAGTGGGGCGCATGGCTACACCCTC.